A selection of T cell receptor beta chains follows, all from one sample in a study of T cell repertoires in cytomegalovirus infection. TCRdb reanalysed the reads using MiXCR and keeps one entry per CDR3 protein. The repertoire holds 210,000 or so distinct CDR3 sequences, with roughly 6.5% as singletons. The sequenced sample consisted of PBMCs. Receptors originate from a human donor in good health (CMV status not recorded). Some clones in this sample may be carry-over from other donors' samples. CDR3s include the opening cysteine and the closing phenylalanine or tryptophan. D genes are given only for firm matches. The size field reads once, few or many counts, or a class when the clone is expanded.

TRBV6-2/TRBV6-3	many	TRBJ2-3	NA	CASSYSGGGDTQYF	TGTGCCAGCAGTTACTCGGGAGGTGGAGATACGCAGTATTTT
TRBV12-3/TRBV12-4	many	TRBJ2-3	TRBD2	CASSPLTSGGADTQYF	TGTGCCAGCAGTCCGCTGACTAGCGGGGGGGCAGATACGCAGTATTTT
TRBV29-1	few	TRBJ1-1	NA	CSVESTGRSNTEAFF	TGCAGCGTTGAAAGTACTGGACGATCGAACACTGAAGCTTTCTTT
TRBV10-3	many	TRBJ2-1	NA	CAISESDSSYNEQFF	TGTGCCATCAGTGAGTCGGATAGCTCCTACAATGAGCAGTTCTTC
TRBV20-1	many	TRBJ1-2	NA	CSARVPGGGGYTF	TGCAGTGCTAGAGTCCCCGGGGGCGGTGGCTACACCTTC
TRBV28	few	TRBJ1-6	NA	CASGLLQAESPLHF	TGTGCCAGCGGGCTTTTACAGGCCGAATCACCCCTCCACTTT
TRBV25-1	many	TRBJ1-4	NA	CASSEWEGEKLFF	TGTGCCAGCAGTGAATGGGAGGGTGAAAAACTGTTTTTT
TRBV5-5	many	TRBJ2-2	NA	CASSSRPAANTGELFF	TGTGCCAGCAGCTCCCGCCCGGCGGCGAACACCGGGGAGCTGTTTTTT
TRBV4-1	many	TRBJ2-5	TRBD2	CASSQVPGGETQYF	TGCGCCAGCAGCCAAGTACCGGGAGGGGAGACCCAGTACTTC
TRBV7-2	many	TRBJ1-3	NA	CASSPESLGNTIYF	TGTGCCAGCAGCCCCGAGAGCCTGGGAAACACCATATATTTT